These 5 T cell receptor beta chains came from one sample sequenced in a study of neurological immune-mediated disorders. One entry per CDR3 protein, called by TCRdb with MiXCR from the 5' RACE reads. The sample yields under 60,000 distinct CDR3 sequences, under 13% seen once. Sequenced sample: PBMCs. These receptors all stem from a woman in her thirties or forties with HTLV-1-associated myelopathy (HAM/TSP).

The sample holds a few counts of this clonotype. One end of the junction is discordant with germline, which a read error may explain. This chain uses TRBV2 with TRBJ2-1, with 11 bases identical to TRBD2. This CDR3 has 13 amino acids. Germline CDR1 reads SNHLY; CDR2 reads FYNNEI. The CDR3 DNA reads as TGTGCCAGCAGAACGGATTCTAGCGGGGGGCCAATCTTC. Encoded protein: CASRTDSSGGPIF.

This clonotype appeared once. The rearrangement joins TRBV20-1 to TRBJ2-3; 7 nucleotides agree with TRBD2. From germline, CDR1 is DFQATT and CDR2 SNEGSKA (reference sequence). Trimming at V came to 6 bases and at J to 2 bases, leaving 17 bases not matched to a gene. This CDR3 contains 17 residues. The CDR3 region has the DNA TGCAGTGCCACGAACCTACTAACGGGGGGATACACAGATACGCAGTATTTT. It specifies CSATNLLTGGYTDTQYF.

This clonotype was seen repeatedly, ten times or more. The chain uses TRBV12-3 or TRBV12-4 and TRBJ2-2; no firm D call. Trimming removed 7 bases at V and 0 bases at J, with 12 bases between. The CDR3 extends over 15 amino acids. The CDR3 DNA reads as TGTGCCAGCATCACACGGACCTCGAACACCGGGGAGCTGTTTTTT. It encodes CASITRTSNTGELFF.

Many counts were recorded for this clonotype. The rearrangement links TRBV6-2 or TRBV6-3 to TRBJ2-1; 7 positions agree with TRBD1. CDR1 and CDR2 from the germline V gene are MNHEY and SVGEGT. Trimming cost V 4 bases and J 5 bases; bases outside gene matches: 5. This CDR3 is built from 14 residues. CDR3 DNA sequence: TGTGCCAGCAGTTTCCACACAGGGGACAATGAGCAGTTCTTC. This gives the protein CASSFHTGDNEQFF.

This clonotype has ten or more counts. The chain combines TRBV27 with TRBJ2-1; D could derive from TRBD1 or TRBD2 (5 bases each). Germline CDR1 reads MNHEY; CDR2 reads SMNVEV (reference sequence). Trimming removed 0 bases at V and 3 bases at J, with 9 bases between. The CDR3 has 15 amino acids. The CDR3 sequence: CASSLSGVYYNEQFF. The CDR3 bases are TGTGCCAGCAGTTTATCGGGGGTCTACTACAATGAGCAGTTCTTC.